Each of the 9 T cell receptor beta chains below was sequenced from the same sample in a study of tumor and adjacent non-tumor tissue in lung cancer. The template was RNA from unsorted bulk tissue. The normal lung tissue was taken more than 3 cm from the tumor edge. A modified ARM-PCR protocol with three rounds of nested PCR amplified TCRbeta. TCRdb reprocessed the multiplex PCR reads via MiXCR and lists one record per CDR3 protein. The table records roughly 44,000 distinct CDR3 sequences, 60% to 65% of them present only once. Sequencing was performed on distant non-tumor lung tissue. The receptors were gathered from a woman aged 40 to 50 with non-small cell lung cancer.

This clonotype was counted once. One end of the junction varies from germline; a read error may be responsible. This sequence joins TRBV6-2 or TRBV6-3 and TRBJ2-7, with D unresolved. CDR3 size: 12 residues. Germline-derived CDR1 and CDR2 are MNHEY and SVGEGT. In nucleotides, the CDR3 is TGTGCCAGCAGTTACTCGAACAGCAAGCAGTGCTTC. It specifies CASSYSNSKQCF.

The CDR3 is CATSRDRGTGTHEQYF. The CDR3 nucleotides are TGTGCCACCAGCAGAGATCGAGGGACAGGGACCCACGAGCAGTACTTC. V and J are TRBV15 and TRBJ2-7, with 9 bases that match TRBD1. Germline V gives CDR1 LNHNV, CDR2 YYDKDF (reference sequence). CDR3 length: 16 amino acids. V lost 0 bases, J lost 5 bases, and 8 bases stayed unmatched.

The rearrangement links TRBV15 to TRBJ1-2; D not certain. The germline V and J ends were trimmed by 0 bases and 4 bases, with 9 bases remaining between them. The CDR3 is made up of 14 amino acids. Germline CDR1 LNHNV, CDR2 YYDKDF (reference sequence). CDR3 protein: CATSRDPGIYGYTF. The CDR3 DNA sequence: TGTGCCACCAGCAGAGACCCCGGCATCTATGGCTACACCTTC.

As regards this clonotype: A much larger clone lies one base from this, so it may be a read error. The chain has TRBV12-3 or TRBV12-4 and TRBJ2-3, with 8 positions matching TRBD1. This CDR3 region has 16 residues. CDR3 amino acids: CTSSSQGAGGPDTQYF. The DNA of the CDR3 is TGTACCAGCTCCTCTCAGGGGGCCGGGGGTCCAGATACGCAGTATTTT.

About this clonotype itself: One end of the junction fails to match germline, which may point to a read error. V is TRBV11-2 and J is TRBJ2-1; D perhaps matches TRBD1 (5 bases). This CDR3 has 17 amino acids. Germline V lookup: CDR1 SGHAT, CDR2 FQNNGV. In nucleotides, the CDR3 is TGTGCCATCAGCTTTGAGTCGTTCAGGGCATTGTACAGTGAGCAGTTCTTC. As protein: CAISFESFRALYSEQFF.

This chain uses TRBV4-2 with TRBJ2-1, with 8 positions matching TRBD1. V lost 10 bases to trimming and J lost 1 base; unmatched junction nucleotides: 9. Per the germline V gene, CDR1 is LGHNA and CDR2 is YNFKEQ. CDR3 size: 15 residues. CDR3 sequence reads: CAIDPGQGSYNEQFF. The CDR3 nucleotides read TGTGCCATCGACCCCGGACAGGGATCCTACAATGAGCAGTTCTTC.

The V and J genes are TRBV6-5 and TRBJ1-4; no firm D call. Germline assignment: CDR1 MNHEY and CDR2 SVGAGI. CDR3 length equals 15 residues. The V end lost 2 bases, the J end lost 8 bases, and 15 bases lay between the germline ends. CDR3 sequence (DNA): TGTGCCAGCAGTTACACCGCAAGGCCGAACGAAAAACTGTTTTTT. Residues: CASSYTARPNEKLFF.

This clonotype was seen repeatedly, ten times or more. V gene TRBV7-9 combines with J gene TRBJ1-2; 10 bases are shared with TRBD1. With V trimmed by 3 bases and J by 6 bases, 7 bases remained unmatched. CDR1 SEHNR and CDR2 FQNEAQ come from the germline V gene (reference sequence). There are 15 residues in the CDR3. The CDR3 DNA reads as TGTGCCAGCAGCTTTCGACAGGGGGCCGAGAATGGCTACACCTTC. It encodes CASSFRQGAENGYTF. Complete variable domain (other parts from reference TRBV7-9 and TRBJ1-2): DTGVSQNPRHKITKRGQNVTFRCDPISEHNRLYWYRQTLGQGPEFLTYFQNEAQLEKSRLLSDRFSAERPKGSFSTLEIQRTEQGDSAMYLCASSFRQGAENGYTFGSGTRLTVV.

V is TRBV10-2 and J is TRBJ2-2; D not certain. Germline lookup yields CDR1 WSHSY and CDR2 SAAADI. CDR3 length: 13 residues. The V and J ends lost 8 bases and 4 bases respectively, with 11 bases between them. The CDR3 nucleotides read TGCGCCAGCGGTCGTTCCTTCACCGGGGAGCTGTTTTTT. Encoded protein: CASGRSFTGELFF.